This is a list of T cell receptor beta chains from one sample in a study of human T cells and chemical hapten exposure. TCRdb re-derived calls from the RACE reads in MiXCR, one entry per CDR3 protein. Of 60,000 to 80,000 distinct CDR3 sequences in the sample, 5.5% to 7.5% were seen once. Sequenced sample: whole blood. These receptors came from a female donor in good health. Some clones in this sample may be carry-over from other donors' samples. Each CDR3 is given with its conserved first and last residue. A D gene is named only where the DNA matches it firmly. Clone size is shown for a subset of rows, as once, few, many or a class of expanded clone.

D gene	CDR3 length	clone size	J gene	V gene	CDR3 protein	CDR3 DNA
-	15	-	TRBJ1-4	TRBV9	CASSVEGGGRSKLFF	TGTGCCAGCAGCGTAGAGGGAGGTGGGAGGTCGAAACTGTTTTTT
TRBD2	16	-	TRBJ2-1	TRBV3-1	CASSQDFPGGAREQFF	TGTGCCAGCAGCCAAGATTTTCCCGGGGGGGCCAGGGAGCAGTTCTTC
-	12	many	TRBJ1-5	TRBV28	CASSQTSQPQHF	TGTGCCAGCAGCCAAACCAGCCAGCCCCAGCATTTT
TRBD2	15	once	TRBJ2-7	TRBV2	CASSEASGSYNEQYF	TGTGCCAGCAGTGAAGCTAGCGGGAGTTATAACGAGCAGTACTTC
-	13	many	TRBJ2-2	TRBV6-6	CASSQGVTGELFF	TGTGCCAGCAGTCAAGGGGTGACCGGGGAGCTGTTTTTT
-	12	many	TRBJ2-3	TRBV2	CASSGDSYTQYF	TGTGCCAGCAGTGGTGACAGTTATACGCAGTATTTT
-	14	-	TRBJ2-1	TRBV2	CASRLHSSYNEQFF	TGTGCCAGCAGGCTCCATAGCTCCTACAATGAGCAGTTCTTC
-	14	many	TRBJ1-1	TRBV7-3	CASSLGGRNTEAFF	TGTGCCAGCAGCTTAGGGGGCAGGAACACTGAAGCTTTCTTT
-	12	few	TRBJ1-2	TRBV29-1	CSVVAANYGYTF	TGCAGCGTTGTGGCAGCTAACTATGGCTACACCTTC
-	14	few	TRBJ1-5	TRBV29-1	CSYKSSGANQPQHF	TGCAGCTATAAATCGTCGGGGGCCAATCAGCCCCAGCATTTT
TRBD1	14	few	TRBJ2-3	TRBV12-3/TRBV12-4	CASSDRASTDTQYF	TGTGCCAGCAGCGACAGGGCTAGCACAGATACGCAGTATTTT
-	14	-	TRBJ2-1	TRBV7-3	CASSLSQGFDEQFF	TGTGCCAGCAGCTTATCGCAGGGGTTCGATGAGCAGTTCTTC
-	15	many	TRBJ1-4	TRBV4-3	CASSQGIQGNEKLFF	TGCGCCAGCAGCCAAGGGATACAGGGTAACGAAAAACTGTTTTTT
-	15	-	TRBJ2-4	TRBV6-1	CASSEAHGGENIQYF	TGTGCCAGCAGTGAAGCGCATGGGGGAGAGAACATTCAGTACTTC
-	16	many	TRBJ1-2	TRBV12-3/TRBV12-4	CASSPSRDTRNYGYTF	TGTGCCAGCAGTCCAAGCCGGGACACGCGGAACTATGGCTACACCTTC
-	14	many	TRBJ2-3	TRBV12-3/TRBV12-4	CASNPGPHTDTQYF	TGTGCCAGCAATCCGGGACCTCACACAGATACGCAGTATTTT
TRBD1	16	few	TRBJ1-6	TRBV6-6	CASSRDRTLNNSPLHF	TGTGCCAGCAGCAGGGACAGAACATTAAATAATTCACCCCTCCACTTT
-	14	-	TRBJ2-7	TRBV6-1	CASSDRPSTYEQYF	TGTGCCAGCAGTGACAGGCCTTCGACCTACGAGCAGTACTTC
-	13	many	TRBJ2-7	TRBV2	CASRVRPAHEQYF	TGTGCCAGCAGAGTAAGACCCGCCCACGAGCAGTACTTC
-	20	few	TRBJ1-5	TRBV28	CASSFYPSPRGATGNQPQHF	TGTGCCAGCAGTTTCTACCCATCTCCGAGGGGGGCAACTGGGAATCAGCCCCAGCATTTT
-	15	many	TRBJ2-3	TRBV12-3/TRBV12-4	CASSNRRTAGHTQYF	TGTGCCAGCAGCAACCGCCGGACAGCGGGGCATACGCAGTATTTT
-	10	many	TRBJ2-1	TRBV2	CASKEARQFF	TGTGCCAGCAAGGAGGCCCGGCAGTTCTTC